The 27 T cell receptor beta chains presented below share a single source sample, sequenced in a study of cytomegalovirus exposure and HLA in healthy donors (dated by TCRdb to 2017 to 2019). Library preparation used the immunoSEQ multiplex PCR assay. What TCRdb holds here is the immuneACCESS table cut down to in-frame rearrangements. Part of the clones is not present; checked against another copy, under half of the missing clones reflect an unresolved V gene, and the others are unexplained. In all, the sample holds 350,000 or so clones, and about nine tenths of those were seen once. The ten largest account for around 0.8% of the sample. The sequenced material came from PBMCs. The receptors come from a woman aged 18-35 years in good health and CMV-seronegative.

CDR3 sequence: CASSENPPGNTEAFF. The CDR3 DNA follows: TGTGCCAGCAGTGAGAACCCCCCCGGGAACACTGAAGCTTTCTTT. The chain has TRBV25-1 and TRBJ1-1; D gene uncertain. The CDR3 spans 15 residues. Trimming left V 3 bases short and J 1 base short, with 12 bases between. CDR1 and CDR2 from the germline V gene are MGHDK and SYGVNS. Full variable domain (missing parts from reference TRBV25-1 and TRBJ1-1): EADIYQTPRYLVIGTGKKITLECSQTMGHDKMYWYQQDPGMELHLIHYSYGVNSTEKGDLSSESTVSRIRTEHFPLTLESARPSHTSQYLCASSENPPGNTEAFFGQGTRLTVV.

The chain has TRBV4-1 and TRBJ2-7, with a tentative D call TRBD1 (6 bases). The CDR3 length is 15 residues. The germline V gene encodes CDR1 MGHRA and CDR2 YSYEKL. The ends were cut back, 2 bases at V and 3 bases at J, with 14 bases in the middle. CDR3: CASSQLRDNLYEQYF. CDR3 nucleotides: TGCGCCAGCAGCCAACTCCGGGACAACCTCTACGAGCAGTACTTC.

With respect to this clone: The identical CDR3 is also encoded by other nucleotide sequences in the sample. The V and J genes are TRBV19 and TRBJ1-5; D possibly corresponds to TRBD1 (5 bases). The V gene's germline CDR1 is LNHDA and CDR2 SQIVND (reference sequence). This CDR3 comprises 14 residues. V shed 6 bases and J shed 4 bases, with 13 bases lying between them. CDR3 nucleotide sequence: TGTGCCAGTAGCAGCGGGGGGGGAAATCAGCCCCAGCATTTT. Its translation: CASSSGGGNQPQHF.

The gene calls are TRBV2 and TRBJ2-7; the match to TRBD1 covers 7 bases. Losses at the gene ends were 11 bases for V and 2 bases for J; bases not matched to a gene: 12. This CDR3 has 14 amino acids. Germline lookup yields CDR1 SNHLY and CDR2 FYNNEI. The CDR3: CAGTIRQGPYEQYF. In nucleotides, the CDR3 is TGTGCCGGAACAATTAGACAGGGACCCTACGAGCAGTACTTC.

This clone was detected a few times. The CDR3 spells CSVEGQSRGEAFF. DNA of the CDR3: TGCAGCGTTGAGGGACAGTCTCGTGGTGAAGCTTTCTTT. The V gene is TRBV29-1, the J gene TRBJ1-1; 7 bases are a match to TRBD1. Germline-derived CDR1 and CDR2 are SQVTM and ANQGSEA. The CDR3 loop spans 13 amino acids. J was trimmed by 7 bases and V by 3 bases; bases with no gene match: 8.

V usage is TRBV4-3 and J usage is TRBJ2-6; 10 nucleotides agree with TRBD2. The junction had 5 bases not matched to a gene; V was cut back by 1 base and J by 2 bases. There are 18 residues in the CDR3. Per the germline V gene, CDR1 is LGHNA and CDR2 is YSLEER. CDR3 protein: CASSQGSSGSAGANVLTF. CDR3 in DNA: TGCGCCAGCAGCCAAGGGTCTAGCGGGAGTGCTGGGGCCAACGTCCTGACTTTC.

V usage is TRBV9 and J usage is TRBJ1-3; 7 positions agree with TRBD1. V trimming: 6 bases; J trimming: 0 bases; junction bases outside the gene matches: 12. The CDR3 loop spans 17 amino acids. Germline V gene lookup returns CDR1 SGDLS and CDR2 YYNGEE. The CDR3 bases are TGTGCCAGCAACCGATACGGACAGGCGAGCTCTGGAAACACCATATATTTT. Its translation: CASNRYGQASSGNTIYF.

This chain connects TRBV2 to TRBJ2-7; 10 positions agree with TRBD2. The CDR3 spans 16 residues. Germline loops: CDR1 SNHLY, CDR2 FYNNEI. Germline trimming cut 7 bases from V and 1 base from J; bases unmatched to any gene: 10. Here the CDR3 reads CASIPMRTSGSYEQYF. CDR3 nucleotides: TGTGCCAGCATTCCGATGCGGACTAGCGGATCCTACGAGCAGTACTTC.

This rearrangement joins TRBV27 to TRBJ2-2; 10 bases align to TRBD1. The CDR3 is 15 amino acids. The germline V gene has CDR1 MNHEY and CDR2 SMNVEV (reference sequence). Trimming cost V 8 bases and J 5 bases; bases outside gene matches: 8. The CDR3 DNA sequence: TGTGCCAGCTCCAGACAGGGGGCGCAGACCGGGGAGCTGTTTTTT. Its protein product is CASSRQGAQTGELFF.

The V gene is TRBV29-1, the J gene TRBJ1-2; 9 nucleotides align to TRBD1. V lost 5 bases and J lost 5; bases outside the gene matches: 9. Germline V CDR1 and CDR2: SQVTM, ANQGSEA. CDR3 length: 14 amino acids. CDR3 residues: CSVLNRGPGYGYTF. DNA of the CDR3: TGCAGCGTTTTAAACAGGGGGCCGGGGTATGGCTACACCTTC.

This chain links TRBV4-1 with TRBJ2-3; TRBD2 is a possible D gene (5 bases). CDR1 is MGHRA and CDR2 is YSYEKL in the germline V gene. CDR3 size: 17 residues. The V gene lost 1 base and the J gene lost 0 bases, with 14 bases spanning the gap. The CDR3 is CASSQGSRTSSTDTQYF. Here the CDR3 DNA reads TGCGCCAGCAGCCAAGGTTCCAGGACTTCTAGCACAGATACGCAGTATTTT.

Only a few counts were recorded for this clone. The chain couples TRBV7-8 to TRBJ1-3; a possible D gene is TRBD1 (5 bases). This CDR3 has 13 residues. CDR1 is SGHVS and CDR2 is FQNEAQ in the germline V gene. V lost 7 bases and J lost 0, with 7 bases in between. CDR3 residues: CASIQGSGNTIYF. The CDR3 region has the DNA TGTGCCAGCATCCAGGGCTCTGGAAACACCATATATTTT.

V gene TRBV27 combines with J gene TRBJ2-1; D remains unclear. Germline V CDR1 and CDR2: MNHEY, SMNVEV (reference sequence). The CDR3 spans 13 residues. Trimming took off 5 bases at V and 7 bases at J, with 12 bases between the two ends. This CDR3 is CASSRPGSNEQFF. Written as DNA, the CDR3 is TGTGCCAGCAGTAGGCCGGGTTCGAATGAGCAGTTCTTC.

J is TRBJ1-1 and V is TRBV29-1, with TRBD1 identical over 8 bases. CDR1 is SQVTM and CDR2 is ANQGSEA in the germline V gene. With V trimmed by 6 bases and J by 1 base, 10 bases remained unmatched. The CDR3 has 15 residues. CDR3 DNA: TGCAGCGTGAGCATGGACAGGGTGGGGAACACTGAAGCTTTCTTT. The encoded protein is CSVSMDRVGNTEAFF.

The genes are TRBV15 and TRBJ2-2, with TRBD2 matching 7 bases. This CDR3 spans 15 amino acids. Germline lookup yields CDR1 LNHNV and CDR2 YYDKDF (reference sequence). Trimming cost V 7 bases and J 0 bases; bases outside gene matches: 5. In nucleotides, the CDR3 is TGTGCCACCAACGCGGGAGACACGAACACCGGGGAGCTGTTTTTT. It yields the protein CATNAGDTNTGELFF.

The chain combines TRBV18 with TRBJ2-2; perhaps TRBD1 as D (5 bases). This CDR3 is 15 amino acids long. Trimming removed 2 bases at V and 0 bases at J, with 7 bases between. Germline V gene data show CDR1 as KGHSH and CDR2 as LQKENI. For the CDR3, the DNA is TGTGCCAGCTCACCAGCAGGGACGAACACCGGGGAGCTGTTTTTT. It yields the protein CASSPAGTNTGELFF.

This clone came up once. The genes are TRBV18 and TRBJ2-1; D not certain. The germline V gene encodes CDR1 KGHSH and CDR2 LQKENI. The germline V and J ends were trimmed by 2 bases and 4 bases, with 18 bases remaining between them. There are 17 residues in the CDR3. The CDR3 loop is CASSPGSQSLPYNEQFF. The CDR3 DNA reads TGTGCCAGCTCACCAGGCTCCCAATCTTTACCATACAATGAGCAGTTCTTC.

This clone was counted a few times. The rearrangement joins TRBV6-6 to TRBJ1-1; D unclear. The germline V gene encodes CDR1 MNHNY and CDR2 SVGAGI (reference sequence). V dropped 7 bases and J dropped 0 bases, with 3 bases sitting between them. This CDR3 is 11 amino acids long. CDR3 DNA: TGTGCCAGCACAGTGAACACTGAAGCTTTCTTT. Translation gives CASTVNTEAFF.

The V gene is TRBV5-4, the J gene TRBJ2-7; 11 bases fit TRBD2. The CDR3 runs to 14 residues. Trimming removed 2 bases from V and 3 bases from J; junction bases left unmatched: 1. Germline V gives CDR1 SGHNT, CDR2 YYREEE (reference sequence). CDR3: CASSLLAGDYEQYF. In nucleotides, the CDR3 is TGTGCCAGCAGCTTACTAGCGGGAGACTACGAGCAGTACTTC.

The J gene is TRBJ1-2, the V gene TRBV28; no clear D gene. V lost 8 bases and J 8 bases, leaving 18 bases between the germline ends. The CDR3 covers 13 residues. Germline V gives CDR1 MDHEN, CDR2 SYDVKM. The CDR3 DNA sequence: TGTGCCAGCCTACCTTGGCAAGAGGTCGGCTACACCTTC. This encodes CASLPWQEVGYTF.

The chain combines TRBV5-1 with TRBJ2-2; perhaps TRBD1 as D (8 bases). Trimming left V 3 bases short and J 0 bases short, with 24 bases between. The CDR3 totals 20 residues. Looked up from germline, CDR1 is SGHRS and CDR2 is YFSETQ. CDR3 bases: TGCGCCAGCAGCTCGGCGGGGGCTCGAGGACAGGGAGCGAACACCGGGGAGCTGTTTTTT. Translation gives CASSSAGARGQGANTGELFF.

This clone was observed a few times. The chain couples TRBV7-3 to TRBJ2-3; 7 nucleotides line up with TRBD2. This CDR3 is built from 16 residues. J gave up 1 base and V 5 bases, and 9 bases lay outside the gene matches. In germline, CDR1 is SGHTA, CDR2 FQGTGA. The CDR3 bases are TGTGCCAGCAGCCCCTCCGCTAGCGGTCGCACAGATACGCAGTATTTT. Protein product: CASSPSASGRTDTQYF.

Written as DNA, the CDR3 is TGTGCCAGCAGTGTACCTCGGGCAGGGGCTTCGAACACTGAAGCTTTCTTT. This translates into CASSVPRAGASNTEAFF. This chain connects TRBV6-1 to TRBJ1-1, with a weak D call TRBD1 (6 bases). V was pared by 4 bases and J by 1 base, with 19 bases between. The CDR3 loop spans 17 amino acids. Germline CDR1 and CDR2: MNHNS and SASEGT.

The chain links TRBV5-6 to TRBJ2-7; TRBD1 matches at 7 bases. Germline CDR1 and CDR2: SGHDT and YYEEEE. Trimming took 4 bases from V and 5 from J; bases not matched to a gene: 12. The CDR3 consists of 15 residues. CDR3 DNA: TGTGCCAGCAGCGTGTCCGGACAGGTAAGGGACGAGCAGTACTTC. Amino acids: CASSVSGQVRDEQYF.

This clone turned up a few times. The rearrangement links TRBV10-3 to TRBJ1-2, with 7 bases identical to TRBD1. Germline V CDR1 and CDR2: ENHRY, SYGVKD. This CDR3 is 14 amino acids long. The junction had 13 bases not matched to a gene; V was cut back by 7 bases and J by 8 bases. In DNA form, the CDR3 reads TGTGCCATCACCCCGTCCCGGGACAGAATCGGCTACACCTTC. Translation: CAITPSRDRIGYTF.

The genes are TRBV19 and TRBJ2-3, with TRBD1 identical over 10 bases. The length of the CDR3 is 15 residues. The germline gives CDR1 LNHDA, CDR2 SQIVND (reference sequence). Germline trimming cut 3 bases from V and 8 bases from J; bases unmatched to any gene: 8. In nucleotides, the CDR3 is TGTGCCAGTAGTATGGTCGGGACAGGGGTGGGTACGCAGTATTTT. Amino acid sequence: CASSMVGTGVGTQYF.

The chain uses TRBV5-1 and TRBJ2-7; 12 nucleotides match TRBD2. With V trimmed by 6 bases and J by 3 bases, 7 bases remained unmatched. The CDR3 runs 15 residues. CDR1 and CDR2 from the germline V gene are SGHRS and YFSETQ. The CDR3 reads CASTQGLAGSYEQYF. CDR3 in DNA: TGCGCCAGCACCCAAGGACTAGCGGGAAGCTACGAGCAGTACTTC.